A single sample is the source of the 2 T cell receptor beta chains below, sequenced in a study of blood T cell repertoires in COVID-19. Assay: immunoSEQ multiplex PCR; the TCRdb copy retains only in-frame clones and omits some. Of some 150,000 clones detected, 76% appear once; the ten largest clones hold over 4%. Sequenced material: peripheral blood. Receptors originate from a woman older than 75 with active or convalescent COVID-19.

V usage is TRBV30 and J usage is TRBJ2-2; 7 bases line up with TRBD1. CDR3 length equals 15 residues. Trimming at V came to 4 bases and at J to 5 bases, leaving 10 bases not matched to a gene. CDR1 is GTSNPN and CDR2 is SVGIG in the germline V gene (reference sequence). CDR3 protein: CAWTAPDRQTGELFF. CDR3 nucleotides: TGTGCCTGGACCGCCCCGGACAGGCAGACCGGGGAGCTGTTTTTT. The full variable domain, completed using reference TRBV30 and TRBJ2-2, is SQTIHQWPATLVQPVGSPLSLECTVEGTSNPNLYWYRQAAGRGLQLLFYSVGIGQISSEVPQNLSASRPQDRQFILSSKKLLLSDSGFYLCAWTAPDRQTGELFFGEGSRLTVL.

The J gene is TRBJ1-1, the V gene TRBV7-2, with TRBD1 matching over 9 bases. This CDR3 has 14 amino acids. Germline V gene lookup returns CDR1 SGHTA and CDR2 FQGNSA. V lost 1 base and J lost 13; bases outside the gene matches: 10. CDR3 in amino acids: CASSLDWDRALDFF. The CDR3 DNA sequence: TGTGCCAGCAGCTTAGACTGGGACAGGGCCTTGGATTTCTTT.